This is a list of T cell receptor beta chains from one sample in a study of T cells after somatic rescue of genetic block. The data were produced by immunoSEQ multiplex PCR, yet TCRdb's version contains in-frame clones alone and is incomplete. Here the sample spans about 15,000 clones, around 70% being singletons. The material sequenced was peripheral blood mononuclear cells (PBMCs). All receptors derive from a man between 18 and 35 years old. Both conserved end residues are part of each CDR3. Expanded clones get a size class; other rows say once, few or many, or leave the size out.

abundance: .
v_gene: TRBV10-3
j_gene: TRBJ2-5
CDR3aa: CAISARWDTQETQYF

abundance: .
v_gene: TRBV18
j_gene: TRBJ1-1
CDR3aa: CASSPLGLGGTEAFF

abundance: few
v_gene: TRBV5-1
j_gene: TRBJ2-1
CDR3aa: CASRPTIDNEQFF

abundance: .
v_gene: TRBV5-1
j_gene: TRBJ2-2
CDR3aa: CASSLGTVQNTGELFF

abundance: few
v_gene: TRBV7-9
j_gene: TRBJ1-6
CDR3aa: CASSSPRDRGFSYNSPLHF

abundance: .
v_gene: TRBV29-1
j_gene: TRBJ1-4
CDR3aa: CSAAGGTNEKLFF

abundance: .
v_gene: TRBV5-1
j_gene: TRBJ1-2
CDR3aa: CASSLPQTQQGNYGYTF

abundance: .
v_gene: TRBV7-2
j_gene: TRBJ1-5
CDR3aa: CASSLERQPQHF

abundance: .
v_gene: TRBV21-1
j_gene: TRBJ1-5
CDR3aa: CASSKDGGQGGQPQHF

abundance: .
v_gene: TRBV19
j_gene: TRBJ1-5
CDR3aa: CASRGGRYQPQHF

abundance: .
v_gene: TRBV27
j_gene: TRBJ2-7
CDR3aa: CASSINPGDRGSYEQYF

abundance: .
v_gene: TRBV4-1
j_gene: TRBJ2-4
CDR3aa: CASSQDRLAKNIQYF

abundance: .
v_gene: TRBV5-1
j_gene: TRBJ2-1
CDR3aa: CASSTTSSGSFSEQFF

abundance: .
v_gene: TRBV5-1
j_gene: TRBJ2-7
CDR3aa: CASSEQGPEQYF

abundance: .
v_gene: TRBV11-3
j_gene: TRBJ2-3
CDR3aa: CASSSRDPDTQYF

abundance: .
v_gene: TRBV4-1
j_gene: TRBJ1-5
CDR3aa: CASSRGTGGYNQPQHF

abundance: .
v_gene: TRBV27
j_gene: TRBJ2-4
CDR3aa: CASSNERKNIQYF

abundance: few
v_gene: TRBV6-6
j_gene: TRBJ2-7
CDR3aa: CASSYSGTGHYEQYF

abundance: .
v_gene: TRBV19
j_gene: TRBJ1-5
CDR3aa: CASSTPRAGLNQPQHF

abundance: few
v_gene: TRBV5-1
j_gene: TRBJ2-2
CDR3aa: CASSLAVLSLGQDTGELFF

abundance: .
v_gene: TRBV28
j_gene: TRBJ2-7
CDR3aa: CASSPTGVHYEQYF

abundance: once
v_gene: TRBV20-1
j_gene: TRBJ2-7
CDR3aa: CSAASSYEQYF

abundance: few
v_gene: TRBV2
j_gene: TRBJ2-1
CDR3aa: CASRAGQGDYNEQFF

abundance: .
v_gene: TRBV6-5
j_gene: TRBJ2-5
CDR3aa: CASSYTGGGRETQYF